A single sample is the source of the 22 T cell receptor beta chains below, sequenced in a study of CD8+ T cells in alopecia areata. Treatment described: oral pan-JAK inhibitor, 5-10 mg twice daily. Extracted from the samples, RNA was reverse transcribed into cDNA to serve as the sequencing template. Measured with immunoSEQ multiplex PCR; TCRdb has only the in-frame clones, and not every one. This sample carries roughly 99,000 clones, roughly 84% of them seen once, and the ten largest clones take around a quarter. The starting material was CD8+ T cells sorted from blood, obtained at week 24, from a patient treated with tofacitinib. All receptors come from a human donor with alopecia areata.

This clone was counted between two and nine times. This chain joins TRBV4-3 and TRBJ2-2; possibly TRBD1 for D (5 bases). V lost 0 bases and J 4 bases, leaving 12 bases between the germline ends. The germline gives CDR1 LGHNA, CDR2 YSLEER. The length of the CDR3 is 16 residues. CDR3 loop: CASSQDGQGPTGELFF. Written as DNA, the CDR3 is TGCGCCAGCAGCCAAGATGGGCAGGGCCCCACCGGGGAGCTGTTTTTT.

The chain is built from TRBV6-5 and TRBJ2-2; D not certain. Looked up from germline, CDR1 is MNHEY and CDR2 is SVGAGI. The CDR3 covers 15 residues. Trimming removed 3 bases from V and 0 bases from J, with 8 bases in between. CDR3 DNA sequence: TGTGCCAGCAGTTATGGCATCGCGAACACCGGGGAGCTGTTTTTT. Protein product: CASSYGIANTGELFF.

This sequence joins TRBV7-9 and TRBJ2-3; D gene unclear. Germline CDR1 reads SEHNR; CDR2 reads FQNEAQ (reference sequence). V was trimmed by 1 base and J by 8 bases, leaving 13 bases between them. The CDR3 length is 14 residues. CDR3 DNA: TGTGCCAGCAGCTTAGTCGCGGCGGAAAGTACGCAGTATTTT. Protein product: CASSLVAAESTQYF.

The CDR3: CASGTVGTEAFF. The CDR3 region has the DNA TGTGCCAGCGGTACGGTGGGTACTGAAGCTTTCTTT. This sequence joins TRBV27 and TRBJ1-1; D not certain. Germline V gene data show CDR1 as MNHEY and CDR2 as SMNVEV (reference sequence). V lost 8 bases and J 5 bases, leaving 12 bases between the germline ends. CDR3 length: 12 residues.

In its sample, this clone was seen once. The chain links TRBV4-3 to TRBJ2-7; D is unresolved. Trimming pared 0 bases from V and 4 bases from J, leaving 10 bases between. The length of the CDR3 is 14 residues. Germline V gene lookup returns CDR1 LGHNA and CDR2 YSLEER. CDR3 sequence (DNA): TGCGCCAGCAGCCAAGACAAAGGGTTTTACGAGCAGTACTTC. Translation: CASSQDKGFYEQYF.

CDR3 sequence reads: CSVESGGATDTQYF. In nucleotides, the CDR3 is TGCAGCGTTGAAAGCGGGGGGGCAACAGATACGCAGTATTTT. The V gene is TRBV29-1, the J gene TRBJ2-3, with 10 bases identical to TRBD2. Germline CDR1 and CDR2: SQVTM and ANQGSEA. The V and J ends lost 2 bases and 3 bases, in that order; junction bases with no gene match: 2. The CDR3 extends over 14 amino acids.

In this sample, this clone turned up once. This chain joins TRBV10-3 and TRBJ2-1, with TRBD2 matching 10 bases. Germline lookup yields CDR1 ENHRY and CDR2 SYGVKD. V gave up 3 bases and J gave up 4 bases; unmatched junction bases: 3. CDR3 length: 15 residues. This chain's CDR3 is CAISDRTSGYNEQFF. The CDR3 DNA reads as TGTGCCATCAGTGACAGGACTAGCGGATACAATGAGCAGTTCTTC.

The chain recombines TRBV4-1 with TRBJ1-2; 7 positions match TRBD1. The CDR3 length is 15 residues. The V segment lost 4 bases and the J segment 4 bases; nucleotides outside the gene matches: 9. The germline gives CDR1 MGHRA, CDR2 YSYEKL. The CDR3 bases are TGCGCCAGCAGCCTAGGACAGGTCCTAGGCTATGGCTACACCTTC. Translation: CASSLGQVLGYGYTF.

The V call is TRBV27, the J call TRBJ2-4; 7 bases are shared with TRBD1. Germline CDR1 is MNHEY and CDR2 is SMNVEV (reference sequence). The CDR3 runs to 14 residues. Trimming at V came to 8 bases and at J to 0 bases, leaving 4 bases not matched to a gene. The CDR3 spells CASGTVLAKNIQYF. The CDR3 region has the DNA TGTGCCAGCGGGACAGTTCTAGCCAAAAACATTCAGTACTTC.

This clone was seen only a few times. The chain links TRBV9 to TRBJ2-5, with a possible D match to TRBD2 (7 bases). Germline CDR1 SGDLS, CDR2 YYNGEE. Deletions cut 0 bases from V and 6 bases from J, with 15 bases between. The CDR3 covers 15 residues. The CDR3 region has the DNA TGTGCCAGCAGCGTAGATGAGGGGGGGCCGAAGACCCAGTACTTC. It translates to CASSVDEGGPKTQYF.

The CDR3 nucleotides are TGCGCCAGCGCTCCTCTGGGGGGGGTCCTCACCGGGGAGCTGTTTTTT. Its protein is CASAPLGGVLTGELFF. The V gene is TRBV4-1, the J gene TRBJ2-2, with 7 bases fitting TRBD2. The CDR3 loop spans 16 amino acids. J was trimmed by 4 bases and V by 8 bases; bases with no gene match: 13. Germline lookup yields CDR1 MGHRA and CDR2 YSYEKL.

The chain employs TRBV6-6 and TRBJ2-5; 12 bases fit TRBD2. Germline assignment: CDR1 MNHNY and CDR2 SVGAGI (reference sequence). The ends lost 2 bases at V and 3 bases at J; junction bases unmatched: 4. CDR3 size: 16 residues. The CDR3 spells CASSYVASGGEETQYF. The CDR3 region has the DNA TGTGCCAGCAGTTACGTTGCTAGCGGGGGGGAAGAGACCCAGTACTTC.

This chain uses TRBV4-3 with TRBJ1-1; D possibly corresponds to TRBD1 (5 bases). This CDR3 has 16 amino acids. Germline assignment: CDR1 LGHNA and CDR2 YSLEER. Between the trimmed V and J ends, which lost 0 bases and 5 bases, there was a span of 16 bases. This CDR3 is CASSQDSGALWTEAFF. CDR3 DNA: TGCGCCAGCAGCCAAGATTCCGGGGCTCTTTGGACTGAAGCTTTCTTT.

V gene TRBV6-6 combines with J gene TRBJ2-2, with a possible D match to TRBD2 (5 bases). CDR1 and CDR2 from the germline V gene are MNHNY and SVGAGI (reference sequence). V was shortened by 4 bases and J by 0 bases, with 6 bases between the two germline ends. This CDR3 comprises 14 residues. The CDR3: CASSWTANTGELFF. The CDR3 DNA is TGTGCCAGCAGTTGGACTGCGAACACCGGGGAGCTGTTTTTT.

This clone appeared a few times. The V call is TRBV29-1, the J call TRBJ1-2; 8 bases are shared with TRBD1. The V gene's germline CDR1 is SQVTM and CDR2 ANQGSEA. The CDR3 runs 20 residues. V lost 0 bases, J lost 0 bases, and 18 bases stayed unmatched. This CDR3 is CSVEDQWGRGRGEANYGYTF. In nucleotides, the CDR3 is TGCAGCGTTGAAGATCAGTGGGGCAGGGGGCGAGGGGAAGCTAACTATGGCTACACCTTC.

This clone was seen a few times. At one end, the junction sequence differs from germline, possibly due to a read error. The genes are TRBV4-1 and TRBJ2-7, with D perhaps matching TRBD1 (5 bases). Germline CDR1 and CDR2: MGHRA and YSYEKL. The CDR3 covers 15 residues. The CDR3 nucleotides are TGTGCCAGCAGCCAAGTCCTGGACACATCCTACGAGCAGTACTTC. Amino acids: CASSQVLDTSYEQYF.

This rearrangement joins TRBV5-6 to TRBJ2-1; D is uncertain. Per the germline V gene, CDR1 is SGHDT and CDR2 is YYEEEE. This CDR3 has 12 amino acids. Trimming removed 0 bases from V and 6 bases from J, with 4 bases in between. CDR3 residues: CASSLALNEQFF. In nucleotides, the CDR3 is TGTGCCAGCAGCTTGGCTCTCAATGAGCAGTTCTTC.

This chain uses TRBV15 with TRBJ1-5; no firm D call. CDR1 is LNHNV and CDR2 is YYDKDF in the germline V gene (reference sequence). Trimming pared 1 base from V and 0 bases from J, leaving 1 base between. The CDR3 sequence is 13 residues long. The CDR3 spells CATSRASNQPQHF. As DNA, the CDR3 is TGTGCCACCAGCAGAGCTAGCAATCAGCCCCAGCATTTT.

CDR3 in amino acids: CSVDELGTDTQYF. The CDR3 DNA is TGCAGCGTTGATGAACTCGGCACAGATACGCAGTATTTT. The rearrangement joins TRBV29-1 to TRBJ2-3; D is unclear. Germline V gene data show CDR1 as SQVTM and CDR2 as ANQGSEA. V was trimmed by 3 bases and J by 1 base, leaving 8 bases between them. The CDR3 totals 13 residues.

V and J are TRBV4-3 and TRBJ2-7; TRBD1 agrees at 9 bases. The CDR3 covers 17 residues. V dropped 0 bases and J dropped 2; count of bases not matched to a gene: 8. Germline V gene lookup returns CDR1 LGHNA and CDR2 YSLEER. The CDR3, as DNA: TGCGCCAGCAGCCAAGATTGGGGGGACAGGGACCCCTACGAGCAGTACTTC. Protein sequence: CASSQDWGDRDPYEQYF.

The rearrangement links TRBV5-4 to TRBJ2-2; D gene unclear. CDR3 length: 15 residues. CDR1 and CDR2 from the germline V gene are SGHNT and YYREEE (reference sequence). Trimming took off 3 bases at V and 4 bases at J, with 13 bases between the two ends. The CDR3 DNA is TGTGCCAGCAGCTCTTTTGACAAATCCACCGGGGAGCTGTTTTTT. The encoded protein is CASSSFDKSTGELFF.

This chain joins TRBV13 and TRBJ2-1; no clear D gene. Trimming pared 4 bases from V and 0 bases from J, leaving 10 bases between. The CDR3 runs to 15 residues. Germline V CDR1 and CDR2: PRHDT, FYEKMQ (reference sequence). The CDR3 nucleotides are TGTGCCAGCAGCTCCGCACGATCCTCCTACAATGAGCAGTTCTTC. Protein product: CASSSARSSYNEQFF.